This is a list of T cell receptor beta chains from one sample in a study of T cell repertoires in cytomegalovirus infection. TCRdb redid the calling of the reads with MiXCR, one entry per CDR3 protein. The sample consists of around 900,000 distinct CDR3 sequences, around 30% of them appearing once. No antigen has been assigned to these receptors. The specimen comprised cultured CD8+ T cells from PBMCs, sampled from culture after CMV antigen stimulation. The receptor source for this set is a human donor in good health (CMV status not recorded). Some clones in this sample may be carry-over from other donors' samples. The CDR3 runs from the conserved cysteine through the conserved F or W. A D gene is named only where the DNA matches it firmly. The listing skips clone size in some rows; elsewhere it reads once, few, many or a size class.

TRBJ1-1 TRBD1 TRBV19 few CASVTGQVDTEAFF TGTGCCAGTGTAACCGGACAGGTGGACACTGAAGCTTTCTTT
TRBJ2-2 - TRBV11-3 - CASSSNDDGIPGELFF TGTGCCAGCAGCTCCAACGATGACGGAATTCCCGGGGAGCTGTTTTTT
TRBJ1-1 - TRBV29-1 once CSGCWSRMNTEAFF TGCAGCGGCTGCTGGAGCAGGATGAACACTGAAGCTTTCTTT
TRBJ2-1 - TRBV7-9 many CASSPRTFNEQFF TGTGCCAGCAGCCCCCGAACATTCAATGAGCAGTTCTTC
TRBJ2-3 - TRBV6-6 - CASSYPRSGFTDTQYF TGTGCCAGCAGTTACCCCCGGAGCGGTTTCACAGATACGCAGTATTTT
TRBJ2-5 TRBD1 TRBV7-3 - CASSSPYTGGQETQYF TGTGCCAGCAGCTCCCCTTATACAGGGGGGCAAGAGACCCAGTACTTC
TRBJ2-5 - TRBV28 few CASSPRAAKETQYF TGTGCCAGCAGTCCCCGGGCAGCGAAAGAGACCCAGTACTTC
TRBJ2-7 TRBD2 TRBV6-5 - CASSYSLGASGLYEQYF TGTGCCAGCAGTTACAGCCTAGGGGCTAGCGGACTCTACGAGCAGTACTTC
TRBJ2-1 - TRBV6-5 - CASSYSAEYNEQFF TGTGCCAGCAGTTACTCTGCAGAGTACAATGAGCAGTTCTTC
TRBJ1-6 TRBD1 TRBV20-1 - CSARDKAGQGLSSPLHF TGCAGTGCTAGAGATAAGGCGGGACAGGGGTTGAGTTCACCCCTCCACTTT
TRBJ2-3 - TRBV6-5 - CASCGPEAVFSTDTQYF TGTGCCAGCTGCGGCCCCGAGGCCGTTTTTAGCACAGATACGCAGTATTTT
TRBJ2-2 - TRBV7-6 many CASSWLGAHLSGELFF TGTGCCAGCAGCTGGCTGGGGGCGCATCTCTCCGGGGAGCTGTTTTTT
TRBJ2-6 TRBD1 TRBV7-9 few CASSLPRTGTGANVLTF TGTGCCAGCAGCTTACCCCGGACAGGGACTGGGGCCAACGTCCTGACTTTC
TRBJ1-2 - TRBV24-1 - CATSDRRGSNYGYTF TGTGCCACCAGTGATAGGAGAGGCTCTAACTATGGCTACACCTTC
TRBJ2-7 TRBD2 TRBV7-2 many CAIGLAGGNEQYF TGTGCCATTGGACTAGCGGGGGGGAACGAGCAGTACTTC
TRBJ2-7 - TRBV5-6 few CASSWTYRAEDEQYF TGTGCCAGCAGCTGGACCTACAGGGCCGAGGACGAGCAGTACTTC
TRBJ2-1 - TRBV28 few CASSLSFLAKGSEQFF TGTGCCAGCAGTTTATCGTTCCTAGCGAAGGGTAGTGAGCAGTTCTTC
TRBJ2-3 - TRBV28 - CAIRGDTQYF TGTGCCATCCGTGGAGATACGCAGTATTTT
TRBJ1-2 TRBD1 TRBV27 - CASSLIGQGAVGYTF TGTGCCAGCAGTTTAATCGGACAGGGGGCGGTGGGCTACACCTTC
TRBJ1-1 TRBD1 TRBV4-1 few CASAGTGITEAFF TGCGCCAGTGCCGGGACAGGGATCACTGAAGCTTTCTTT
TRBJ2-3 - TRBV10-3 - CAISELAGVQGDTQYF TGTGCCATCAGTGAATTGGCAGGGGTACAAGGGGATACGCAGTATTTT
TRBJ1-2 - TRBV28 - CASSLGFADYTF TGTGCCAGCAGTTTAGGTTTTGCGGACTACACCTTC
TRBJ2-5 TRBD1 TRBV6-2/TRBV6-3 few CASSRGTGEKYQETQYF TGTGCCAGCAGTCGCGGGACAGGGGAGAAGTACCAAGAGACCCAGTACTTC
TRBJ1-2 - TRBV20-1 many CSSLIGGPTPTNYGYTF TGCAGTTCCCTGATTGGGGGGCCAACCCCCACTAACTATGGCTACACCTTC
TRBJ2-1 TRBD1 TRBV7-9 few CAGTGSYNEQFF TGTGCTGGGACAGGGTCCTACAATGAGCAGTTCTTC
TRBJ1-2 TRBD1 TRBV27 few CASSLVGTGAGYGYTF TGTGCCAGCAGTTTAGTGGGGACAGGGGCTGGCTATGGCTACACCTTC
TRBJ1-2 - TRBV12-3/TRBV12-4 - CASYGPQGKNYGYTF TGTGCCAGCTACGGGCCCCAGGGGAAGAACTATGGCTACACCTTC
TRBJ1-2 TRBD1 TRBV6-6 few CASRPGDRDYGYTF TGTGCCAGCAGACCCGGGGACAGAGACTATGGCTACACCTTC
TRBJ2-3 - TRBV6-8 - CASSQPRDTYTTDTQYF TGTGCCAGCAGCCAACCGCGGGACACTTACACCACAGATACGCAGTATTTT
TRBJ1-5 TRBD1 TRBV6-1 - CASSETGPRPQHF TGTGCCAGCAGTGAGACAGGGCCGCGGCCCCAGCATTTT
TRBJ1-1 - TRBV6-8 few CASSAGLEAFF TGTGCCAGCAGTGCAGGGCTTGAAGCTTTCTTT
TRBJ2-1 - TRBV7-8 many CASSLVVGDDEQFF TGTGCCAGCAGCTTAGTCGTCGGGGACGATGAGCAGTTCTTC
TRBJ2-1 - TRBV15 - CATSRDVGGLGNEQFF TGTGCCACCAGCAGAGATGTGGGTGGCCTTGGCAATGAGCAGTTCTTC
TRBJ2-2 TRBD2 TRBV13 - CASSFRSGGTGELFF TGTGCCAGCAGCTTTAGAAGCGGGGGCACCGGGGAGCTGTTTTTT
TRBJ1-5 - TRBV6-1 - CASSEWVNQPQHF TGTGCCAGCAGTGAGTGGGTCAATCAGCCCCAGCATTTT
TRBJ2-1 - TRBV19 - CASREQDKARLEFF TGTGCCAGTAGAGAACAGGATAAGGCTCGGCTTGAGTTCTTC
TRBJ1-1 TRBD1 TRBV6-1 few CASSEAPGGGTEAFF TGTGCCAGCAGTGAAGCCCCAGGGGGAGGCACTGAAGCTTTCTTT
TRBJ1-1 - TRBV29-1 - CSVERGDGREAFF TGCAGCGTTGAAAGAGGGGACGGGCGTGAAGCTTTCTTT
TRBJ1-1 - TRBV5-4 few CASSLSGVTMNTEAFF TGTGCCAGCAGCTTGAGTGGGGTTACGATGAACACTGAAGCTTTCTTT
TRBJ2-5 - TRBV7-6 - CASSLEMYQETQYF TGTGCCAGCAGCTTAGAGATGTACCAAGAGACCCAGTACTTC
TRBJ1-3 TRBD1 TRBV9 - CASNAAGTGETGNTIYF TGTGCCAGCAACGCCGCTGGGACAGGAGAAACTGGAAACACCATATATTTT
TRBJ2-7 - TRBV2 many CASSEARQGRSEQYF TGTGCCAGCAGTGAAGCGCGGCAGGGGAGAAGCGAGCAGTACTTC
TRBJ2-2 - TRBV11-2 - CASSLVSTRLGELFF TGTGCCAGCAGCTTAGTGTCAACTAGGCTCGGGGAGCTGTTTTTT
TRBJ2-2 - TRBV3-1 once CASSPSRGGYTGELFF TGTGCCAGCAGTCCTTCCAGGGGGGGATACACCGGGGAGCTGTTTTTT
TRBJ2-5 - TRBV7-9 few CASSFHSYFLETQYF TGTGCCAGCAGCTTCCACAGCTATTTTCTAGAGACCCAGTACTTC
TRBJ1-1 - TRBV27 few CASSLGVHTEAFF TGTGCCAGCAGTTTAGGGGTGCACACTGAAGCTTTCTTT
TRBJ2-5 - TRBV29-1 - CSVFLETQYF TGCAGCGTTTTTTTGGAGACCCAGTACTTC
TRBJ2-2 - TRBV6-5 - CASSYSDRTNTGELFF TGTGCCAGCAGTTACTCCGACAGGACTAACACCGGGGAGCTGTTTTTT
TRBJ1-4 - TRBV10-3 - CATQMEAGEKLFF TGTGCCACCCAGATGGAAGCGGGTGAAAAACTGTTTTTT
TRBJ2-7 - TRBV12-3/TRBV12-4 - CASSFGGTTFSSYEQYF TGTGCCAGCAGTTTTGGCGGCACCACTTTTAGCTCCTACGAGCAGTACTTC
TRBJ1-2 TRBD1 TRBV20-1 - CSATGGDTKLLAYGYTF TGCAGTGCCACAGGGGGGGACACCAAATTATTGGCCTATGGCTACACCTTC
TRBJ1-3 - TRBV6-2/TRBV6-3 few CASSYLFSGNTIYF TGTGCCAGCAGTTACCTGTTCTCTGGAAACACCATATATTTT
TRBJ2-7 - TRBV27 few CASRGAASSRVYEQYF TGTGCCAGCAGGGGGGCAGCTAGCTCCAGAGTCTACGAGCAGTACTTC
TRBJ2-1 TRBD2 TRBV9 - CASSVPGGYNEQFF TGTGCCAGCAGCGTCCCCGGGGGGTACAATGAGCAGTTCTTC
TRBJ2-2 - TRBV7-8 - CASSYLGTSNTGELFF TGTGCCAGCAGCTACCTTGGGACGTCGAACACCGGGGAGCTGTTTTTT
TRBJ1-2 TRBD1 TRBV20-1 - CSARDPRDSHYGYTF TGCAGTGCTAGAGATCCCCGGGACAGTCACTATGGCTACACCTTC
TRBJ1-1 - TRBV4-1 many CASSQGLYSEAFF TGCGCCAGCAGCCAAGGCCTTTACAGTGAAGCTTTCTTT
TRBJ2-2 - TRBV29-1 few CSVLGPNTGELFF TGCAGCGTCCTCGGGCCGAACACCGGGGAGCTGTTTTTT
TRBJ2-2 - TRBV4-2 few CASSQDPSNTGELFF TGTGCCAGCAGCCAAGATCCCTCAAACACCGGGGAGCTGTTTTTT